The next 2 T cell receptor beta chains were all read from a single sample in a study of T cell changes during pregnancy in multiple sclerosis. Assay used: immunoSEQ multiplex PCR; TCRdb lists only in-frame clones, some missing. The top ten clones hold more than 1% of a sample with approximately 88,000 clones, 90% to 95% of them seen once. Material: peripheral blood, obtained in the second trimester of pregnancy. Every receptor here comes from a female donor with multiple sclerosis, enrolled in a pregnancy study.

The chain couples TRBV9 to TRBJ2-1; 12 bases fit TRBD2. The J segment lost 4 bases and the V segment lost 3 bases, leaving 11 bases of the junction unmatched. This CDR3 contains 18 residues. Germline loops: CDR1 SGDLS, CDR2 YYNGEE. The CDR3 spells CASSGGSRTSGNYNEQFF. The CDR3 DNA follows: TGTGCCAGCAGCGGCGGGAGCCGGACTAGCGGGAATTACAATGAGCAGTTCTTC.

The chain has TRBV27 and TRBJ2-2, with TRBD2 identical over 16 bases. The V segment lost 4 bases and the J segment 4 bases; nucleotides outside the gene matches: 9. The CDR3 contains 19 residues. Looked up from germline, CDR1 is MNHEY and CDR2 is SMNVEV (reference sequence). The CDR3, as DNA: TGTGCCAGCAGTTCCCCCGGGACTAGCGGGAGGGCCGGCACCGGGGAGCTGTTTTTT. Protein product: CASSSPGTSGRAGTGELFF.